The 2 T cell receptor beta chains presented below share a single source sample, sequenced in a study of cytomegalovirus exposure and HLA in healthy donors. The study ran its PCR with 60 Vbeta and 13 Jbeta primers. Sequenced by immunoSEQ multiplex PCR; TCRdb stores in-frame clones only, minus some. Of some 110,000 clones in the sample, about four fifths are singletons; the top ten hold about 6%. Sequencing was carried out using PBMCs. These receptor sequences come from a woman in her forties or fifties in good health and CMV-seropositive.

The gene calls are TRBV11-2 and TRBJ1-1, with a possible D match to TRBD1 (5 bases). The length of the CDR3 is 14 residues. V gave up 3 bases and J gave up 1 base, with 9 bases separating them. Germline V gene data show CDR1 as SGHAT and CDR2 as FQNNGV. The CDR3: CASSFPGQNTEAFF. CDR3 DNA: TGTGCCAGCAGCTTCCCAGGGCAGAACACTGAAGCTTTCTTT.

The chain combines TRBV27 with TRBJ1-4; 10 nucleotides line up with TRBD1. This CDR3 has 15 residues. CDR1 and CDR2 from the germline V gene are MNHEY and SMNVEV (reference sequence). V shed 5 bases and J 7 bases; nucleotides not matched to a gene: 7. The CDR3: CASSPWGQGREKLFF. The CDR3 DNA reads TGTGCCAGCAGTCCCTGGGGACAGGGGCGTGAAAAACTGTTTTTT.